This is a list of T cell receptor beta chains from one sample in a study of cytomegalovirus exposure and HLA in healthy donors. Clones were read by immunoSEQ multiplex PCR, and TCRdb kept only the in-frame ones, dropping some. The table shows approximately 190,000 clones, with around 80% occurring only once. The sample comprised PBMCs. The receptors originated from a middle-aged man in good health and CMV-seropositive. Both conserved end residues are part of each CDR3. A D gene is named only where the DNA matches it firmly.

TGTGCCAGCAGTGAAGCCCGGACAGGGGTGGTCTACACCTTC | CASSEARTGVVYTF | TRBJ1-2 | TRBD1 | TRBV6-1
TGTGCCAGTAGGCTACAGGGAACTCAGCCCCAGCATTTT | CASRLQGTQPQHF | TRBJ1-5 | . | TRBV19
TGCGCCAGCAGCTTGCGGCAGGGGGCCTACTATGGCTACACCTTC | CASSLRQGAYYGYTF | TRBJ1-2 | TRBD1 | TRBV5-1
TGCAGCGTTGGGACAGAGTCCTACGAGCAGTACTTC | CSVGTESYEQYF | TRBJ2-7 | . | TRBV29-1
TGTGCCAGCAGCTTCCTCCTAGGTTTGCGGGTCACCGGGGAGCTGTTTTTT | CASSFLLGLRVTGELFF | TRBJ2-2 | . | TRBV7-9
TGTGCCAGCCGGGGACTAGTCAACAATGAGCAGTTCTTC | CASRGLVNNEQFF | TRBJ2-1 | TRBD2 | TRBV2
TGTGCCATCAGTGAGTCGGATGGGAGCGGGGTCAATGAGCAGTTCTTC | CAISESDGSGVNEQFF | TRBJ2-1 | TRBD2 | TRBV10-3
TGCGCCAGCAGCCAAGATTTTTCCAGCTCTGGAAACACCATATATTTT | CASSQDFSSSGNTIYF | TRBJ1-3 | . | TRBV4-3
TGTGCCAGTAGTATAGATTCGGGGACAGGAGTCTATGGCTACACCTTC | CASSIDSGTGVYGYTF | TRBJ1-2 | TRBD1 | TRBV19
TGTGCCAGCTCAGTTACCGGGACAGGGCTCTACGAGCAGTACTTC | CASSVTGTGLYEQYF | TRBJ2-7 | TRBD1 | TRBV18
TGTGCCAGTAGTATAGAGGCCAGGGGAGGGTATATTTACAATGAGCAGTTCTTC | CASSIEARGGYIYNEQFF | TRBJ2-1 | . | TRBV19
TGTGCCAGTAGACCGATAGCGGGAGGGCCGTCCGGGGAGCTGTTTTTT | CASRPIAGGPSGELFF | TRBJ2-2 | TRBD2 | TRBV19
TGTGCCAGCTCACCCCAAGGGGGCAAGAACACCGGGGAGCTGTTTTTT | CASSPQGGKNTGELFF | TRBJ2-2 | TRBD1 | TRBV18